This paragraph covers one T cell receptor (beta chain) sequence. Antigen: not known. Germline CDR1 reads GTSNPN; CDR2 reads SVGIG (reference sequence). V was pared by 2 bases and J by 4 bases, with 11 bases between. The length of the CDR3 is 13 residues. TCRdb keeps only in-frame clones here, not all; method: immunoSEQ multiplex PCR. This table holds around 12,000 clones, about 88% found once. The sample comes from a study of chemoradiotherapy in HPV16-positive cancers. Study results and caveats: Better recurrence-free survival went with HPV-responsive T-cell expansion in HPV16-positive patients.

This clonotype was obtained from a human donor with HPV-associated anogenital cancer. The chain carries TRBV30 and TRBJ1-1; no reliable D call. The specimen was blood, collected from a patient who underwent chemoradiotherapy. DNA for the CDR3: TGTGCCTGGAGTCCCAGCCCCCGCACTGAAGCTTTCTTT. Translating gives CAWSPSPRTEAFF.